This T cell receptor (beta chain) was sequenced during a study of cytomegalovirus exposure and HLA in healthy donors. Study overall: As an earlier analysis found, some 170 million T cells yielded fewer than 130 million unique TCR beta sequences. Study outcomes and limitations: Sequencing depth across donors, presence/absence analyses assumed, was roughly uniform. Among immune exposure information, only CMV serostatus was available. Associated with HLA alleles at 0.05 false discovery rate in a later analysis were 16,951 TCR beta sequences.

A note on this clone: Its antigen is currently unknown.

The CDR3 has 11 amino acids. Per the germline V gene, CDR1 is SGHTA and CDR2 is FQGNSA. Trimming shortened V by 6 bases and J by 8 bases, and 9 bases separated the two germline ends. The PCR made use of 60 Vbeta and 13 Jbeta primers. Sequencing used immunoSEQ multiplex PCR; TCRdb keeps in-frame clones, though not all of them. The sample comprises approximately 150,000 clones, 70% to 85% of which are singletons, and around 2% rests with the top ten. The genes are TRBV7-2 and TRBJ2-3; D might be TRBD2 (6 bases). The sequence derives from a woman aged 35 to 49 in good health and CMV-seronegative. Sequenced sample: PBMCs. The CDR3 DNA reads as TGTGCCAGCAGGGACGGGGGTACGCAGTATTTT. Translation gives CASRDGGTQYF.